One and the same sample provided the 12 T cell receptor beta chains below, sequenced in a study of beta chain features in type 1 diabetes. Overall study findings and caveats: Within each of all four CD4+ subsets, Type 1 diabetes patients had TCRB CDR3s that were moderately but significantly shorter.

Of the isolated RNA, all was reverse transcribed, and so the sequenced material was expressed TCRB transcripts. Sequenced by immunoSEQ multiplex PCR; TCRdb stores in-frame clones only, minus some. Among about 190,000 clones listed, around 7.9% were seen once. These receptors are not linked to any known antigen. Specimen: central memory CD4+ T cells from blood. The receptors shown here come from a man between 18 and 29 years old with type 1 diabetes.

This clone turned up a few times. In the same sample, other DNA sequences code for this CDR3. CDR3 residues: CASSPDTGYYGYTF. CDR3 sequence (DNA): TGTGCCAGCAGCCCCGATACGGGGTACTATGGCTACACCTTC. V gene TRBV9 combines with J gene TRBJ1-2; D is unresolved. The germline gives CDR1 SGDLS, CDR2 YYNGEE. The V end lost 4 bases, the J end lost 3 bases, and 13 bases lay between the germline ends. The CDR3 spans 14 residues.

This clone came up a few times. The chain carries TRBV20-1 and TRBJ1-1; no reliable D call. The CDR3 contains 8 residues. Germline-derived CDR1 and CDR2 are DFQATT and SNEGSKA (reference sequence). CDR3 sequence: CIAYPAFF. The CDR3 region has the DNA TGCATCGCCTATCCGGCTTTCTTT.

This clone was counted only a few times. The CDR3 spells CATSRDQGGVKFF. CDR3 sequence (DNA): TGTGCCACCAGCAGAGATCAGGGAGGCGTAAAGTTCTTC. The chain is built from TRBV15 and TRBJ2-1; tentatively, D is TRBD2 (6 bases). The V gene lost 0 bases and the J gene lost 14 bases, with 14 bases spanning the gap. The germline CDR1 and CDR2 sequences are LNHNV and YYDKDF (reference sequence). The CDR3 totals 13 residues.

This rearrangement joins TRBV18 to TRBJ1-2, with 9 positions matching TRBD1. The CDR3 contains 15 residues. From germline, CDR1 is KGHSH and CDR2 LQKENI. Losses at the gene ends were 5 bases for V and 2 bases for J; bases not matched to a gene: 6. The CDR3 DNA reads TGTGCCAGCTCAGCACAGGGGGCTGGCAACTATGGCTACACCTTC. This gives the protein CASSAQGAGNYGYTF.

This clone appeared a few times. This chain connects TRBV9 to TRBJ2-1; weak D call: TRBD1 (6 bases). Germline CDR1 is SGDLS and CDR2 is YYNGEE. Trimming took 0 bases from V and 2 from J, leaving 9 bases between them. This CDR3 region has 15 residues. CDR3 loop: CASSVDRAPYNEQFF. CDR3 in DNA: TGTGCCAGCAGCGTAGACAGGGCACCCTACAATGAGCAGTTCTTC.

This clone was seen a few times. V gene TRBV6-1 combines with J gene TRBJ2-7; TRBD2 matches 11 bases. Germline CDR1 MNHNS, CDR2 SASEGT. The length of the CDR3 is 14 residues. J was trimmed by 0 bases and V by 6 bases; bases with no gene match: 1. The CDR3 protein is CASRGTSGSYEQYF. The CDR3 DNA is TGTGCCAGCAGGGGGACTAGCGGCTCCTACGAGCAGTACTTC.

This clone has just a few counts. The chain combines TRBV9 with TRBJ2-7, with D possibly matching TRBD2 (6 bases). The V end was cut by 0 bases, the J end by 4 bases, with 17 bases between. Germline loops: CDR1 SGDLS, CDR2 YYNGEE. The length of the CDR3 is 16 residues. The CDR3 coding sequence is TGTGCCAGCAGCGTAGTCAGGAGGGGCAGGGCGTACGAGCAGTACTTC. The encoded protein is CASSVVRRGRAYEQYF.

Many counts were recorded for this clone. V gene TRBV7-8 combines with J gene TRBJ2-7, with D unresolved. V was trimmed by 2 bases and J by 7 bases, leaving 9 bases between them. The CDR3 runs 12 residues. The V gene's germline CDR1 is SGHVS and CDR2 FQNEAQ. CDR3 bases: TGTGCCAGCAGCTTATCCTCCCAGGAGCAGTACTTC. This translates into CASSLSSQEQYF. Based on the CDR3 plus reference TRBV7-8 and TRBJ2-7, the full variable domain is GAGVSQSPRYKVAKRGQDVALRCDPISGHVSLFWYQQALGQGPEFLTYFQNEAQLDKSGLPSDRFFAERPEGSVSTLKIQRTQQEDSAVYLCASSLSSQEQYFGPGTRLTVT.

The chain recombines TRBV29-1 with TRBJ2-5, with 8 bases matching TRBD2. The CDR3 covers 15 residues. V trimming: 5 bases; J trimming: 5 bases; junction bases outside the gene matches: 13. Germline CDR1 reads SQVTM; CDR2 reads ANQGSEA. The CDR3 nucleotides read TGCAGCGTTTTCTACACGGGGGGGGTAGGGGAGACCCAGTACTTC. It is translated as CSVFYTGGVGETQYF.

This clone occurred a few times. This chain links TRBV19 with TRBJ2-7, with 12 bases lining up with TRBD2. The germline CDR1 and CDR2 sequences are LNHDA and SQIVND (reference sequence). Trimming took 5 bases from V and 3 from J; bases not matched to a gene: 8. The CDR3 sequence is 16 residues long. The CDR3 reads CASSWGTSGSRYEQYF. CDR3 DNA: TGTGCCAGTAGTTGGGGGACTAGCGGGTCACGCTACGAGCAGTACTTC. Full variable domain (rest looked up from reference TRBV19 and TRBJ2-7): DGGITQSPKYLFRKEGQNVTLSCEQNLNHDAMYWYRQDPGQGLRLIYYSQIVNDFQKGDIAEGYSVSREKKESFPLTVTSAQKNPTAFYLCASSWGTSGSRYEQYFGPGTRLTVT.

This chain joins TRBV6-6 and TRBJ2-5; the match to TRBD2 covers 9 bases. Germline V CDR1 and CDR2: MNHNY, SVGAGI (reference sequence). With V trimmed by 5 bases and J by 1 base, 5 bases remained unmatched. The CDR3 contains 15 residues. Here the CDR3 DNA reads TGTGCCAGCAGTCGACTAGCGGATCCCCAAGAGACCCAGTACTTC. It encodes CASSRLADPQETQYF.

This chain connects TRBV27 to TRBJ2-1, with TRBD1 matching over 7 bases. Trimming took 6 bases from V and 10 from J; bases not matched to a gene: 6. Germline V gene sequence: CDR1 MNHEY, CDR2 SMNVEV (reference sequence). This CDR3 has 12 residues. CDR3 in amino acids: CASRDPDREQFF. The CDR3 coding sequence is TGTGCCAGCAGAGATCCGGACAGGGAGCAGTTCTTC.